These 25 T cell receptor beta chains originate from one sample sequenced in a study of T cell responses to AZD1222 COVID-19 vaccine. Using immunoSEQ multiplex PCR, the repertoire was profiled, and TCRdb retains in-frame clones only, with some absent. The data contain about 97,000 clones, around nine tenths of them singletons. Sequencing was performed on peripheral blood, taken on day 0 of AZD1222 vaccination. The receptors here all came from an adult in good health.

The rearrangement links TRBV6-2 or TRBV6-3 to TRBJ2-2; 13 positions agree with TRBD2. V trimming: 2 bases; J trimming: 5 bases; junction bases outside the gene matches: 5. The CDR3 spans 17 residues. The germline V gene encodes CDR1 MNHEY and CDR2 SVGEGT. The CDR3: CASSYQGLAGETGELFF. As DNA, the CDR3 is TGTGCCAGCAGTTACCAAGGACTAGCGGGGGAGACCGGGGAGCTGTTTTTT.

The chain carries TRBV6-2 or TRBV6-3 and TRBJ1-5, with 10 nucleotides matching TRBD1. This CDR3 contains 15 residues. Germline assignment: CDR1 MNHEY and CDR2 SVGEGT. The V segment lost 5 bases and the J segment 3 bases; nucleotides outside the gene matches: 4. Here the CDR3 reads CASSAGTGANQPQHF. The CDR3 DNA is TGTGCCAGCAGTGCCGGGACAGGGGCCAATCAGCCCCAGCATTTT.

The CDR3 DNA reads TGTGCCAGCAGCCCACTCACAGGGTGCGGCTACACCTTC. Translation gives CASSPLTGCGYTF. The genes are TRBV12-1 and TRBJ1-2; the table calls TRBD1, which could not be checked here. TRBV12-1 is given as a pseudogene. The length of the CDR3 is 13 residues.

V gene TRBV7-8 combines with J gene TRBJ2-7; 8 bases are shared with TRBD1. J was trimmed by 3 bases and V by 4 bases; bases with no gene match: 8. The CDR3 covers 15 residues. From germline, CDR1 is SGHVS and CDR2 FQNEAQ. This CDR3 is CASSSGQTGDYEQYF. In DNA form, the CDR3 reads TGTGCCAGCAGCTCCGGACAGACAGGGGACTACGAGCAGTACTTC.

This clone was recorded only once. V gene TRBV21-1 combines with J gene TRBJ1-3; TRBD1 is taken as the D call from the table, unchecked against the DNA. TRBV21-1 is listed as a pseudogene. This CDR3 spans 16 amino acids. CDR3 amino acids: CASSKVSGADGNTIYF. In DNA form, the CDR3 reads TGTGCCAGCAGCAAAGTATCTGGTGCAGATGGAAACACCATATATTTT.

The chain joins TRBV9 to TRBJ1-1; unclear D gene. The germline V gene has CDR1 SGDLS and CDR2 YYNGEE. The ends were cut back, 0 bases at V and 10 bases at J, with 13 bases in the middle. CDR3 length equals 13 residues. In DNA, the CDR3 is TGTGCCAGCAGCGTAGATCCTCCCTCGGCAGCTTTCTTT. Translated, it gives CASSVDPPSAAFF.

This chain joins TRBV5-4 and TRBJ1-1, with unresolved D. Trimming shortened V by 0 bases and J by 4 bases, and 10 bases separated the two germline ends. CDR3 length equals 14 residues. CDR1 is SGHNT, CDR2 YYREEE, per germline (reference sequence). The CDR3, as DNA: TGTGCCAGCAGCTTGGTTGGGTTTTCCACTGAAGCTTTCTTT. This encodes CASSLVGFSTEAFF.

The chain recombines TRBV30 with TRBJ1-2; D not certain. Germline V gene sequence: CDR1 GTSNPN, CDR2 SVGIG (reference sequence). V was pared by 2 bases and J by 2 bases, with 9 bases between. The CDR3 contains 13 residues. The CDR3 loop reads CAWSLRGNYGYTF. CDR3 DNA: TGTGCCTGGAGTCTAAGAGGGAACTATGGCTACACCTTC.

CDR3: CATRALSNTEAFF. DNA for the CDR3: TGTGCCACCAGGGCGCTAAGCAACACTGAAGCTTTCTTT. The V gene is TRBV15, the J gene TRBJ1-1; no definite D call. Trimming left V 6 bases short and J 2 bases short, with 10 bases between. Germline V gene data show CDR1 as LNHNV and CDR2 as YYDKDF (reference sequence). The CDR3 sequence is 13 residues long. The full variable domain, rest sourced from reference TRBV15 and TRBJ1-1, is DAMVIQNPRYQVTQFGKPVTLSCSQTLNHNVMYWYQQKSSQAPKLLFHYYDKDFNNEADTPDNFQSRRPNTSFCFLDIRSPGLGDTAMYLCATRALSNTEAFFGQGTRLTVV.

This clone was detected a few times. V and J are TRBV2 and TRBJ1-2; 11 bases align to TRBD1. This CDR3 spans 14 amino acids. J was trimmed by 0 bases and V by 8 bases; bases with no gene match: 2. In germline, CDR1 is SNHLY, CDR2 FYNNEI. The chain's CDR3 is CASSDRGPNYGYTF. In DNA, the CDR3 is TGTGCCAGCTCGGACAGGGGGCCTAACTATGGCTACACCTTC.

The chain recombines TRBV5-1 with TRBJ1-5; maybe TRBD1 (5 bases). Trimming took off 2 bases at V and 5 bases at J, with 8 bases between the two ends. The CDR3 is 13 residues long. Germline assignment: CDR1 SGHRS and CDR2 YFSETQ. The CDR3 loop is CASSFQGDQPQHF. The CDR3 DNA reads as TGCGCCAGCAGCTTCCAGGGAGATCAGCCCCAGCATTTT.

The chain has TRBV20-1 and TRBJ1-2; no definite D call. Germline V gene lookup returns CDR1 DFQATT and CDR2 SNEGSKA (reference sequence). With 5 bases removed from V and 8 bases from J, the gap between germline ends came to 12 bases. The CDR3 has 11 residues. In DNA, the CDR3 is TGCAGTGCTCCGGCCGCCTTGGGCTACACCTTC. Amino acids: CSAPAALGYTF.

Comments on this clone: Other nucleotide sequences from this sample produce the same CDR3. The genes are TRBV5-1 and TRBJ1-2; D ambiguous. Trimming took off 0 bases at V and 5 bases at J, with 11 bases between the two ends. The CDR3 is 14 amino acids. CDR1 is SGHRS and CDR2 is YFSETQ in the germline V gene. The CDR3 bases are TGCGCCAGCAGCTTGGAGGACGGATTTTATGGCTACACCTTC. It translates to CASSLEDGFYGYTF.

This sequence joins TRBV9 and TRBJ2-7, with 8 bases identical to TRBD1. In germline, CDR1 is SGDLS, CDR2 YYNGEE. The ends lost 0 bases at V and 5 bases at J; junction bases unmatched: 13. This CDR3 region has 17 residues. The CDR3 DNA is TGTGCCAGCAGCGTAGGTTTCCCGGACAGGGAAAGAAACGAGCAGTACTTC. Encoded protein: CASSVGFPDRERNEQYF.

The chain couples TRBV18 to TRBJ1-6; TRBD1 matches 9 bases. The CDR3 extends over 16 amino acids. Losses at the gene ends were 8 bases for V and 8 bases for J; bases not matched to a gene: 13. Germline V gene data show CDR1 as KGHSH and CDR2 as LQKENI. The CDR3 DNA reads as TGTGCCAGCACTTCCGGGACAGGGATAAAGGATTCACCCCTCCACTTT. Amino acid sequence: CASTSGTGIKDSPLHF.

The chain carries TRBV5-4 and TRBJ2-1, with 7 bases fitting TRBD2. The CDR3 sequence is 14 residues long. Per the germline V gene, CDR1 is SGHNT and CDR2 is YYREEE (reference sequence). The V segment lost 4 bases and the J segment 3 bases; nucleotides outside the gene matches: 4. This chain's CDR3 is CASSAQRGYNEQFF. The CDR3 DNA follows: TGTGCCAGCAGCGCCCAGCGGGGCTACAATGAGCAGTTCTTC.

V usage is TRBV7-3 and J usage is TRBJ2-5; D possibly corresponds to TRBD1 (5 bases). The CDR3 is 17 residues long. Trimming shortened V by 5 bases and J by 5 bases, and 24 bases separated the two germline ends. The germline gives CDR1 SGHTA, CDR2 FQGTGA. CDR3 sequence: CASSPRVGSRQRETQYF. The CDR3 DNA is TGTGCCAGCAGCCCCAGGGTGGGTAGTCGCCAACGGGAGACCCAGTACTTC.

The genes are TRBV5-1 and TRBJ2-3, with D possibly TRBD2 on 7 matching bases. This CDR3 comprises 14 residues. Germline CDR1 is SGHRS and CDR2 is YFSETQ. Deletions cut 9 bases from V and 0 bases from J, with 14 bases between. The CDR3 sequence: CATRGAPSTDTQYF. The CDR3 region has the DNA TGCGCCACTCGGGGGGCCCCTAGCACAGATACGCAGTATTTT.

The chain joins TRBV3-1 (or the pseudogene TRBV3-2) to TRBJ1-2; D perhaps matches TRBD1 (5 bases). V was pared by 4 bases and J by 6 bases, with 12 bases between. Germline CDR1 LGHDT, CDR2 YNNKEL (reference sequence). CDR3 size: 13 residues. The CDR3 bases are TGTGCCAGCAGCCTTTTGCGGGGGAATGGCTACACCTTC. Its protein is CASSLLRGNGYTF.

CDR3 region: CASSYAGHGSYEQYF. CDR3 DNA: TGTGCCAGCAGTTACGCTGGACACGGCTCCTACGAGCAGTACTTC. V gene TRBV6-5 combines with J gene TRBJ2-7; D is possibly TRBD1 (5 bases). The CDR3 runs 15 residues. The germline V gene encodes CDR1 MNHEY and CDR2 SVGAGI. Trimming left V 2 bases short and J 0 bases short, with 11 bases between.

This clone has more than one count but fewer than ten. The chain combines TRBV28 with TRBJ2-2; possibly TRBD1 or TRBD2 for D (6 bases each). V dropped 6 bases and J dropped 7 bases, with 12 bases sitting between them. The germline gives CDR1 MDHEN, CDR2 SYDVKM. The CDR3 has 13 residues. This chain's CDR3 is CASRFRGGGELFF. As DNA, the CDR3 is TGTGCCAGCAGATTCAGGGGAGGCGGGGAGCTGTTTTTT.

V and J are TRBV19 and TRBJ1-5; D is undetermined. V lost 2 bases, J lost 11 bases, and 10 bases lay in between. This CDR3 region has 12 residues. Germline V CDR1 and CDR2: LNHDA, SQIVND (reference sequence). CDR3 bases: TGTGCCAGTAGTATAAGAGGGTCAGCCCAGCATTTT. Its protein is CASSIRGSAQHF.

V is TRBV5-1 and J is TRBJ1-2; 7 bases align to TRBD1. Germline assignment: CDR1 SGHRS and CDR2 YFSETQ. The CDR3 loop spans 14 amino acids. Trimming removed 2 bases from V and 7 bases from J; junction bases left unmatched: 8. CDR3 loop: CASSLEKGAFGYTF. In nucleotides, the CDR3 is TGCGCCAGCAGCTTAGAAAAGGGGGCCTTTGGCTACACCTTC.

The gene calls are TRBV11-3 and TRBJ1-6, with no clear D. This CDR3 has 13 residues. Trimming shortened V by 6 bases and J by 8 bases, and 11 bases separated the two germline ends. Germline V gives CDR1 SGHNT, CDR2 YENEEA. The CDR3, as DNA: TGTGCCAGCAGTTTGATAGTTGATTCACCCCTCCACTTT. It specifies CASSLIVDSPLHF.

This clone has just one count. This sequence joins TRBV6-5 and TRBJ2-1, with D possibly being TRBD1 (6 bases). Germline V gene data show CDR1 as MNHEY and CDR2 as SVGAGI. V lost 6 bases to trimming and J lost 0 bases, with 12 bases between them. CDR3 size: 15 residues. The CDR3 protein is CASRQGPGSYNEQFF. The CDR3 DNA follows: TGTGCCAGCAGGCAGGGGCCAGGCTCCTACAATGAGCAGTTCTTC.